This TCR beta chain is drawn from a study of Tregs in tolerant kidney transplant recipients (dated by TCRdb to about 2019). Turning to the overall study: The study applied TCRbeta sequencing to find donor-specific regulatory T cells before combined kidney and bone marrow transplantation and then followed those same cells after transplant.

Points the paper makes about the study in general: For some patients the PCR primers changed over time, which made it impossible to compare the samples from those patients at the nucleotide level. Biological reproducibility was not examined directly, but technical replication error appeared to be minimal. Expanding Tregs with activated donor B cells appeared to identify the most biologically relevant and donor-specific TCRbeta repertoire. Because the study included only a small number of patients, the results must be confirmed in larger populations and under other immunosuppression protocols. Donor-specific Treg expansion was found to exceed global Treg expansion in tolerant patients, suggesting antigen-driven rather than nonspecific expansion.

Related donors were used in the transplants with nonmyeloablative bone marrow transplantation, and mixed chimerism was transient in the human trials. Thawed PBMCs were FACS-sorted into unstimulated Tregs (CD4+CD25+CD127-), CD4+ non-Tregs (CD4+CD25-), CD4 cells and CD8 cells. 4 combined kidney and bone marrow transplant recipients from the ITN036ST trial were included as patients, and samples were available only from these trial subjects. Healthy control blood was processed by Ficoll density gradient to PBMCs and cryopreserved; patient PBMCs were collected before and after transplant. According to the germline V gene (reference sequence), CDR1 reads SGHNT and CDR2 reads YYREEE. From V the trimming removes 0 bases and from J it removes 2 bases, while the gene matches leave 1 base of the junction unaccounted for. From the cysteine up to the phenylalanine, the CDR3 has a length of 15 residues. Left in the record is the CDR3 DNA by itself, 45 bases read in frame from the first base.

Genomic DNA was extracted from sorted cells with the QIAGEN DNeasy Blood and Tissue Kit for TCRbeta CDR3 sequencing. Through immunoSEQ, high-throughput TCRbeta CDR3 sequencing was done commercially, including PCR amplification with internal controls and bias correction. The paper's data handling went like this. A unique productive TCRbeta sequence was defined by the CDR3 nucleotide sequence when primers matched, and otherwise by the CDR3 amino acid sequence together with the Vbeta and Jbeta genes. Sorting error was corrected by removing sequences shared between sorted populations at a frequency ratio of 2:1 or less, and the remaining shared sequences were assigned to the higher population. Sequences were defined as donor-reactive when expanded at least 5-fold in CFSE-low cells versus unstimulated cells and present at a frequency of at least 0.01% in CFSE-low cells. Jensen-Shannon divergence, calculated on the top 100 TCRbeta sequences ranked by frequency, was used to quantify repertoire divergence. For any sample with multiple sequencing runs, sorting error was corrected in each run separately before the runs were pooled. TCRdb provides this immuneACCESS table in a form limited to in-frame rearrangements. Some clones are lacking; in checked studies, under half of them reflect an unresolved V gene, and why the rest are absent is not known. V and J calls and clone size follow that table, whereas D and trimming were derived from the DNA. This sample is represented by 50,000 or so clones; about nine tenths of them were singletons. 15% to 19% of the sample rests with the top ten.

To note about this clone: Its target antigen remains unknown. Base qualities are not at hand, and no much larger clone is one base apart.

The receptor was isolated from a human patient who received a combined kidney and bone marrow transplant. A transplant means some T cells may be of graft donor rather than patient origin. Recombination joined TRBV5-4 with TRBJ1-1; TRBD1 matches 10 bases in the middle. The sample consisted of CD8+ T cells from blood (PBMCs), taken 12 months after the transplant. The DNA sequence follows: TGTGCCAGCAGCTTGGGGACAGGGGGTAACACTGAAGCTTTCTTT. This sequence encodes CASSLGTGGNTEAFF.